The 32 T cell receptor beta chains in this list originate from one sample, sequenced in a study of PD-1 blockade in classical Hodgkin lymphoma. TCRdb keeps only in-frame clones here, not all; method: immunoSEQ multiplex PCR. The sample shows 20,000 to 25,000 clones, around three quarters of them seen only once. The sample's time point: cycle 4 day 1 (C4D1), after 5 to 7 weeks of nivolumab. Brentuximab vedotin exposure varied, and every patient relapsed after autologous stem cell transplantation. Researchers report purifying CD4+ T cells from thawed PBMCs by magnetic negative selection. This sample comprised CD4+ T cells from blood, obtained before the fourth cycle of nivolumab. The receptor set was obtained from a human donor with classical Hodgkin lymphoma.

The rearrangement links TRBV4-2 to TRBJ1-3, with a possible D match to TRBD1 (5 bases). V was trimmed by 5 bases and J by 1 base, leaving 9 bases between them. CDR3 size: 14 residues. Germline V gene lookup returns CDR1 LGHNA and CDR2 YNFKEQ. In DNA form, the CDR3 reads TGTGCCAGCAGCTTAGGGGAATCTGGAAACACCATATATTTT. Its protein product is CASSLGESGNTIYF.

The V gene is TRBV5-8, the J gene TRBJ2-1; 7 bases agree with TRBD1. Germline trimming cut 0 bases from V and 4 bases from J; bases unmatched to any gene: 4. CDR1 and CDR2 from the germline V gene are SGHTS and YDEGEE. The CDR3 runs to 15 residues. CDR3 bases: TGTGCCAGCAGCTTGGTGACAGGGTCGTACAATGAGCAGTTCTTC. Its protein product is CASSLVTGSYNEQFF. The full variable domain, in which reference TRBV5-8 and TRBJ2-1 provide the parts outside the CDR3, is EAGVTQSPTHLIKTRGQQATLRCSPISGHTSVYWYQQALGLGLQFLLWYDEGEERNRGNFPPRFSGRQFPNYSSELNVNALELEDSALYLCASSLVTGSYNEQFFGPGTRLTVL.

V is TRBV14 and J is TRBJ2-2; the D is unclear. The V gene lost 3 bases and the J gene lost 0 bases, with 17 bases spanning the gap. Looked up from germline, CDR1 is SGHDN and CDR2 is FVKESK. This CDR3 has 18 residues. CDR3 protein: CASSHRATYFANTGELFF. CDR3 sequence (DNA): TGTGCCAGCAGCCACCGGGCCACCTACTTCGCGAACACCGGGGAGCTGTTTTTT. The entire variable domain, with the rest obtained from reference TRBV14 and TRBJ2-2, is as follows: EAGVTQFPSHSVIEKGQTVTLRCDPISGHDNLYWYRRVMGKEIKFLLHFVKESKQDESGMPNNRFLAERTGGTYSTLKVQPAELEDSGVYFCASSHRATYFANTGELFFGEGSRLTVL.

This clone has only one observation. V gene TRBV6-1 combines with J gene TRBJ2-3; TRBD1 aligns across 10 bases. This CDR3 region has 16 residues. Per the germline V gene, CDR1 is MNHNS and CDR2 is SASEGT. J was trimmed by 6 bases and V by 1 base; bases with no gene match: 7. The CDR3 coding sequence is TGTGCCAGCAGTGAAGTGTTTGGGACAGGGGCGGATACGCAGTATTTT. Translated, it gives CASSEVFGTGADTQYF.

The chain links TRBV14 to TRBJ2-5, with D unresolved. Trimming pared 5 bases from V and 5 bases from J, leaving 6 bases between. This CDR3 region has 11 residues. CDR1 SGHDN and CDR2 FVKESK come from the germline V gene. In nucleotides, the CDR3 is TGTGCCAGCAGCTCTCGGGAGACCCAGTACTTC. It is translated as CASSSRETQYF. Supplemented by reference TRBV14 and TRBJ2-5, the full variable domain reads EAGVTQFPSHSVIEKGQTVTLRCDPISGHDNLYWYRRVMGKEIKFLLHFVKESKQDESGMPNNRFLAERTGGTYSTLKVQPAELEDSGVYFCASSSRETQYFGPGTRLLVL.

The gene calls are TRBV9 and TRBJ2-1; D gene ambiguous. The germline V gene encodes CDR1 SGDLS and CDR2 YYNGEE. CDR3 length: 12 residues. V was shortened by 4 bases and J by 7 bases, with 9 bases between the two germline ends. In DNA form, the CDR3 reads TGTGCCAGCAGCTTAGACGTGAATGAGCAGTTCTTC. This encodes CASSLDVNEQFF.

CDR3 protein: CASSLGSAKETQYF. Here the CDR3 DNA reads TGTGCCAGCAGCTTAGGGTCGGCAAAAGAGACCCAGTACTTC. The chain is built from TRBV7-2 and TRBJ2-5; no clear D. CDR3 size: 14 residues. Trimming removed 1 base from V and 3 bases from J, with 9 bases in between. The germline V gene encodes CDR1 SGHTA and CDR2 FQGNSA.

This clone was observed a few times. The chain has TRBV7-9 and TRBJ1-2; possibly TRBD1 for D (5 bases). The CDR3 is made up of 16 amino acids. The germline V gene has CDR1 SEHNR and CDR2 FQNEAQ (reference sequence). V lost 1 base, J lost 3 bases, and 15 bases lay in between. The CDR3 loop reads CASSLVSGREDYGYTF. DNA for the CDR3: TGTGCCAGCAGCTTAGTCTCAGGGCGAGAGGACTATGGCTACACCTTC.

Written as DNA, the CDR3 is TGTGCCAGCAGTCCAGATCCAGGGGGGCGGGAGCAGTACTTC. This codes for CASSPDPGGREQYF. This chain uses TRBV6-5 with TRBJ2-7, with a tentative D call TRBD1 (7 bases). Trimming removed 5 bases from V and 7 bases from J, with 18 bases in between. CDR1 and CDR2 from the germline V gene are MNHEY and SVGAGI. The CDR3 is 14 residues long.

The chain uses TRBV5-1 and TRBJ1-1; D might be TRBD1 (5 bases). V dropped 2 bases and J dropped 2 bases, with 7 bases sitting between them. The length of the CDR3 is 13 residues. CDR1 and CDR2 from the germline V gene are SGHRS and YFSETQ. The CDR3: CASSLQANTEAFF. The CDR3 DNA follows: TGCGCCAGCAGCTTACAGGCCAACACTGAAGCTTTCTTT.

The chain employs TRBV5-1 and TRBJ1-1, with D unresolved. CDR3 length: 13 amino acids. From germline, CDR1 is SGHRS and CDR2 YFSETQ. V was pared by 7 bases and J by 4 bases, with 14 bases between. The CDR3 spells CASGPGIGTEAFF. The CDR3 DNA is TGCGCCAGCGGACCGGGGATCGGCACTGAAGCTTTCTTT.

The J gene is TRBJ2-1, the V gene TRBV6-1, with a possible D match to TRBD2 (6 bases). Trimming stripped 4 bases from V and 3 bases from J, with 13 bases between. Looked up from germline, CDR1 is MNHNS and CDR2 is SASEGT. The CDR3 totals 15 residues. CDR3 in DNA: TGTGCCAGCAGTGTGAACCGGGACTTCTACAATGAGCAGTTCTTC. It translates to CASSVNRDFYNEQFF.

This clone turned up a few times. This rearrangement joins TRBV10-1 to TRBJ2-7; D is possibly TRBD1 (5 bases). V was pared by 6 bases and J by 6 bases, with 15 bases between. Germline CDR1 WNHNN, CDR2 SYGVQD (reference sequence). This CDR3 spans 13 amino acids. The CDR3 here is CASSASGILEQYF. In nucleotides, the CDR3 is TGCGCCAGCAGCGCCTCAGGGATTCTCGAGCAGTACTTC.

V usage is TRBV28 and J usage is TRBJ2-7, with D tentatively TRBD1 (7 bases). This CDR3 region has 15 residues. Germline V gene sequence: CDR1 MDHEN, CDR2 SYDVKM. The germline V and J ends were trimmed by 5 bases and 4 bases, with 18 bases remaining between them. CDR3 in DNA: TGTGCCAGCAGTAGAACGGGCGGGACAGCTTACGAGCAGTACTTC. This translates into CASSRTGGTAYEQYF.

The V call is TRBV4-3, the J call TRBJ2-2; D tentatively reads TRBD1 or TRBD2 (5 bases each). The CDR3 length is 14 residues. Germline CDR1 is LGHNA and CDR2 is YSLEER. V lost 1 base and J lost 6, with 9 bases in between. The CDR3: CASSQGGVSGELFF. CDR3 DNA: TGCGCCAGCAGCCAAGGAGGGGTGTCCGGGGAGCTGTTTTTT.

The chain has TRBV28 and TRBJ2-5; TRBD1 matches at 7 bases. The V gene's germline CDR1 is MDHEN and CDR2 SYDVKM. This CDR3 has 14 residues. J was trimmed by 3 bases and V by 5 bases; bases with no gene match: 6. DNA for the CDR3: TGTGCCAGCAGTGAAATCACAGGGGAAGAGACCCAGTACTTC. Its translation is CASSEITGEETQYF.

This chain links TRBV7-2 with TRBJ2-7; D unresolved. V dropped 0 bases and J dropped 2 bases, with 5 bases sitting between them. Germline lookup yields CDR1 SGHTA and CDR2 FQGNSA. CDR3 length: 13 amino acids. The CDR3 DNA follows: TGTGCCAGCAGCTTAGCCACCACCTACGAGCAGTACTTC. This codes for CASSLATTYEQYF.

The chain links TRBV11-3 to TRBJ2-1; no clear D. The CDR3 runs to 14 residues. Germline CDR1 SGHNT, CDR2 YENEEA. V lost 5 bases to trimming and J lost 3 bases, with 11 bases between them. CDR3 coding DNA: TGTGCCAGCAGCCCCCGGAGAGGCTACAATGAGCAGTTCTTC. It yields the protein CASSPRRGYNEQFF.

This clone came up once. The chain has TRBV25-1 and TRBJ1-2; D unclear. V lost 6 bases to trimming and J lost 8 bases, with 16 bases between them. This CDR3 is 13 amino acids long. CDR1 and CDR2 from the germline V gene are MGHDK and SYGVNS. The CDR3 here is CASSKRPREGYTF. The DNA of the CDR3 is TGTGCCAGCAGCAAGAGGCCTCGGGAAGGCTACACCTTC.

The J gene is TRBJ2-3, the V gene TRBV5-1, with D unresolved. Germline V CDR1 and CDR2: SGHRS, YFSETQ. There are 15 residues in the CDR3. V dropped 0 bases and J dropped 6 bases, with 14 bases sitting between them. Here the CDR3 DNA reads TGCGCCAGCAGCTTGGCCATGAGTGGTGGCGATACGCAGTATTTT. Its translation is CASSLAMSGGDTQYF.

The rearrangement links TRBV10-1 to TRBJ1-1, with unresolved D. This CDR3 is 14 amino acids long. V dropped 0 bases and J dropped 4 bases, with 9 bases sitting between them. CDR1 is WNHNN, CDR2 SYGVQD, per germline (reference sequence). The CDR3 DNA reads TGCGCCAGCAGTGAGTCTACGCAAGCCACTGAAGCTTTCTTT. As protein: CASSESTQATEAFF.

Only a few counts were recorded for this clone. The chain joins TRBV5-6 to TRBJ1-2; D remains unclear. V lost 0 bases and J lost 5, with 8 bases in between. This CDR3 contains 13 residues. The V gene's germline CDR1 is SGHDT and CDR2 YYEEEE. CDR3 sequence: CASSLDRLYGYTF. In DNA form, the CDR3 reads TGTGCCAGCAGCTTGGACAGATTATATGGCTACACCTTC. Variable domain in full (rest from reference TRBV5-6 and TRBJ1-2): DAGVTQSPTHLIKTRGQQVTLRCSPKSGHDTVSWYQQALGQGPQFIFQYYEEEERQRGNFPDRFSGHQFPNYSSELNVNALLLGDSALYLCASSLDRLYGYTFGSGTRLTVV.

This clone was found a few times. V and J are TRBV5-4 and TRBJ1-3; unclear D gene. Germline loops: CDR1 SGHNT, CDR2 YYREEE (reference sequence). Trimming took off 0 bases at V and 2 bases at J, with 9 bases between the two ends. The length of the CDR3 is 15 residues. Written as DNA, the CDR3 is TGTGCCAGCAGCTTGGGGGGAAATACTGGAAACACCATATATTTT. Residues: CASSLGGNTGNTIYF.

The CDR3 region is CASSSGGRSSEQYF. The DNA of the CDR3 is TGTGCCAGCAGTTCGGGGGGGCGATCGAGCGAGCAGTACTTC. This sequence joins TRBV6-6 and TRBJ2-7; TRBD2 aligns across 8 bases. The V and J ends lost 4 bases and 6 bases, in that order; junction bases with no gene match: 8. CDR1 and CDR2 from the germline V gene are MNHNY and SVGAGI (reference sequence). The CDR3 sequence is 14 residues long.

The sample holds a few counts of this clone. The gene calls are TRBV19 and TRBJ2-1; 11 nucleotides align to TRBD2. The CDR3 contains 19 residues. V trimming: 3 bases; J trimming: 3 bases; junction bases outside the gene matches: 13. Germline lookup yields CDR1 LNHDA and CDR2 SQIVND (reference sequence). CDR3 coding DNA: TGTGCCAGTAGTATTGTCTATAGCGGGGGGGGTCGACTCTACAATGAGCAGTTCTTC. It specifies CASSIVYSGGGRLYNEQFF.

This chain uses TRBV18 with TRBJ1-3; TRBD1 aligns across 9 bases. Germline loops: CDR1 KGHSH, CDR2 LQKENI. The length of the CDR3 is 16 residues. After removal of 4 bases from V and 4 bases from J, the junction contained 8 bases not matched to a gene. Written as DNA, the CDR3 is TGTGCCAGCTCACGAAATACAGGGGGCGCCGGAAACACCATATATTTT. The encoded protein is CASSRNTGGAGNTIYF.

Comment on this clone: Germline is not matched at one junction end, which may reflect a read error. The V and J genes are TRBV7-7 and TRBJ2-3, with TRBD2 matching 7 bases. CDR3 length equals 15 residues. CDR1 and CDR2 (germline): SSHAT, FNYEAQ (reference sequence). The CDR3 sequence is CASSASGASTDTQYF. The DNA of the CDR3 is TGTGCTAGCAGCGCGAGCGGGGCTTCCACAGATACGCAGTATTTT.

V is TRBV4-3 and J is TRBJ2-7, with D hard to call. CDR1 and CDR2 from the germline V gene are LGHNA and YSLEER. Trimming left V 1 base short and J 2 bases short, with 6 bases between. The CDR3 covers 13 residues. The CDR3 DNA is TGCGCCAGCAGCCAAGGACACACCTACGAGCAGTACTTC. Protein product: CASSQGHTYEQYF.

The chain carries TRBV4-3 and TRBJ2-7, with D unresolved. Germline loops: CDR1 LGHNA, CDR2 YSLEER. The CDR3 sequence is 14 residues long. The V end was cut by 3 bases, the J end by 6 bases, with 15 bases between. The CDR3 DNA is TGCGCCAGCAGCCAGACCCACGATATCGGCGAGCAGTACTTC. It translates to CASSQTHDIGEQYF.

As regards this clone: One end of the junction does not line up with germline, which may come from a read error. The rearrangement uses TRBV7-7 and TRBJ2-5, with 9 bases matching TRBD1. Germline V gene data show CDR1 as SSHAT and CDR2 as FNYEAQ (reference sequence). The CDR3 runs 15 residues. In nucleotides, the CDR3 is TGTGCTAGCAGCCCTCGACAGGGGGGGTTGGAGACCCAGTACTTC. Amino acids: CASSPRQGGLETQYF.

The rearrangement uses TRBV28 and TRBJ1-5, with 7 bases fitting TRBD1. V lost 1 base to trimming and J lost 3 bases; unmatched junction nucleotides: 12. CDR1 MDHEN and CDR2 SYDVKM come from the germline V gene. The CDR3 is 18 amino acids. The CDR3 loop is CASSLFSQSRGFNQPQHF. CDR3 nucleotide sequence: TGTGCCAGCAGTTTATTCTCCCAATCCAGGGGGTTCAATCAGCCCCAGCATTTT.

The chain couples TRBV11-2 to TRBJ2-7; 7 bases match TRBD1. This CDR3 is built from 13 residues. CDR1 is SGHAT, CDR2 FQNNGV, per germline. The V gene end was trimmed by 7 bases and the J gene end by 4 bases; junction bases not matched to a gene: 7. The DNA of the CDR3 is TGTGCCAGCAACGCAGCAGGGGGTTACGAGCAGTACTTC. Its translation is CASNAAGGYEQYF.